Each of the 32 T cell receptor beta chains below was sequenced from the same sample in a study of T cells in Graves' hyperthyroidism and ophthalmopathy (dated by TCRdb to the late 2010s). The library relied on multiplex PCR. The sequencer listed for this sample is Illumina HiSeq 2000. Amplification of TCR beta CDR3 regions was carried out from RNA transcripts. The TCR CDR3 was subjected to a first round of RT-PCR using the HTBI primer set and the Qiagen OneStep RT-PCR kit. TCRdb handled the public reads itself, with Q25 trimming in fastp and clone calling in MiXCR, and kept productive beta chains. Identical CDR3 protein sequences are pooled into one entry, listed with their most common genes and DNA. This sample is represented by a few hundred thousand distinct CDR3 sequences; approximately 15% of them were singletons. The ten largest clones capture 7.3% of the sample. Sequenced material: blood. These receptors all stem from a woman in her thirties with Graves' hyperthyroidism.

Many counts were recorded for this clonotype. CDR3 amino acids: CSARGGAGAVYNEQFF. CDR3 sequence (DNA): TGCAGTGCTAGAGGGGGGGCGGGGGCCGTATACAATGAGCAGTTCTTC. The chain couples TRBV20-1 to TRBJ2-1, with D maybe TRBD2 (7 bases). Germline loops: CDR1 DFQATT, CDR2 SNEGSKA (reference sequence). The CDR3 is 16 amino acids. Trimming pared 1 base from V and 4 bases from J, leaving 17 bases between.

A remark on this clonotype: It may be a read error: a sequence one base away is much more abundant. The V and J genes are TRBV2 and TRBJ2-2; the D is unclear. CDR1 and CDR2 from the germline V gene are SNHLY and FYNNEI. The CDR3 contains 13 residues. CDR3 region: CATSAVRTGELFF. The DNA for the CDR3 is TGTGCCACCAGTGCCGTTCGCACCGGGGAGCTGTTTTTT.

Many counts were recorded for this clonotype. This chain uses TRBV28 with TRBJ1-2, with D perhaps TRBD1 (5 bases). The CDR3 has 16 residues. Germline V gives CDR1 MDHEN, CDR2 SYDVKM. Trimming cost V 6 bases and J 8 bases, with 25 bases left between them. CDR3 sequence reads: CASRNSVGLRDMGYTF. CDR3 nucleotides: TGTGCCAGCAGGAATTCGGTCGGCCTCAGGGATATGGGCTACACCTTC.

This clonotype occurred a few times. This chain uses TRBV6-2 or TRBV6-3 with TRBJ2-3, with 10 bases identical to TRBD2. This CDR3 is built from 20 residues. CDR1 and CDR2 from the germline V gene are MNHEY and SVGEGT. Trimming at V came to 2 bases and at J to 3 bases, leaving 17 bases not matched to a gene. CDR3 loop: CASSYLGPAGGPGITDTQYF. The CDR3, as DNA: TGTGCCAGCAGTTACCTGGGACCAGCGGGAGGGCCGGGGATAACAGATACGCAGTATTTT.

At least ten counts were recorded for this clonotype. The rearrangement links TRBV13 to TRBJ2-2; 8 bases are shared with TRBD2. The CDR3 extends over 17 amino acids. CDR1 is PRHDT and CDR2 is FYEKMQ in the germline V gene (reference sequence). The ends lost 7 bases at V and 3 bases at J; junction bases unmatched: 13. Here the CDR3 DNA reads TGTGCCAGCACCCCCGGGAGCGGGAGAGTCGACACCGGGGAGCTGTTTTTT. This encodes CASTPGSGRVDTGELFF.

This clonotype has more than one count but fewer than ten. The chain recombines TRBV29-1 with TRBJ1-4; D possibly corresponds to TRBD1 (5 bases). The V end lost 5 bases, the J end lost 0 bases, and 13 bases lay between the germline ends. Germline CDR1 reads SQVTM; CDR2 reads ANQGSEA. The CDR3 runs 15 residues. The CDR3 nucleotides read TGCAGCGTTACGGGGGTAACCGCAACTAATGAAAAACTGTTTTTT. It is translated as CSVTGVTATNEKLFF.

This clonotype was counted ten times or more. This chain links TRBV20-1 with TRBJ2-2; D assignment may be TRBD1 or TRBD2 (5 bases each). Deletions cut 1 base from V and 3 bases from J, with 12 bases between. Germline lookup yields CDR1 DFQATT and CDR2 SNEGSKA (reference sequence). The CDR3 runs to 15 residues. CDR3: CSARGDEAYTGELFF. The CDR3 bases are TGCAGTGCTAGAGGGGACGAAGCCTACACCGGGGAGCTGTTTTTT.

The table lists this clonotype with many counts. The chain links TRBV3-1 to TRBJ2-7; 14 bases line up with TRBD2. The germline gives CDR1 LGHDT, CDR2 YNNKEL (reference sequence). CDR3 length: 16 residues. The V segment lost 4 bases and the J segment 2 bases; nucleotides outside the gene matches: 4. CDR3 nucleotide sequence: TGTGCCAGCAGCCCCGGGACTAGCGGGAGAACCTACGAGCAGTACTTC. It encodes CASSPGTSGRTYEQYF.

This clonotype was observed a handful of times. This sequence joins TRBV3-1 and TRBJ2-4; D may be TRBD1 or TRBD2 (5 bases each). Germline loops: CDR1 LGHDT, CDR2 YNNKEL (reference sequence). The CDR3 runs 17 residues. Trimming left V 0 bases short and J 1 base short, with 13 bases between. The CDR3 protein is CASSQEGWGRAKNIQYF. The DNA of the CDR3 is TGTGCCAGCAGCCAAGAAGGCTGGGGACGTGCCAAAAACATTCAGTACTTC. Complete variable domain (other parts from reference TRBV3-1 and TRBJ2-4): DTAVSQTPKYLVTQMGNDKSIKCEQNLGHDTMYWYKQDSKKFLKIMFSYNNKELIINETVPNRFSPKSPDKAHLNLHINSLELGDSAVYFCASSQEGWGRAKNIQYFGAGTRLSVL.

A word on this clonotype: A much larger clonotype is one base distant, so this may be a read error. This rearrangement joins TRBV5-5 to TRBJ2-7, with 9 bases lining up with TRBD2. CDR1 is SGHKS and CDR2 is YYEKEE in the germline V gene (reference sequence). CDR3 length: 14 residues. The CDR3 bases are TGTGCCAGCAGCCTTAGACTAGCGGACTACGAGCGGTACTTC. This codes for CASSLRLADYERYF.

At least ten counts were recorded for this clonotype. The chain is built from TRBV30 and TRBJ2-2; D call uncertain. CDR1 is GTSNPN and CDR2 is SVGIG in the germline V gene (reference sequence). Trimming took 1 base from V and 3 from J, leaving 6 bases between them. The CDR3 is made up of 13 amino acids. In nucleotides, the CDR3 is TGTGCCTGGAGTGAGGTGTACACCGGGGAGCTGTTTTTT. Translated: CAWSEVYTGELFF.

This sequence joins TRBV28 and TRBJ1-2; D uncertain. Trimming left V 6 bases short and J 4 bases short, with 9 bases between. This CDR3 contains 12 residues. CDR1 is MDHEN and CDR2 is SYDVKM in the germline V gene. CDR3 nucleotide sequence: TGTGCCAGCAGCGCAGGATCCTATGGCTACACCTTC. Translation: CASSAGSYGYTF.

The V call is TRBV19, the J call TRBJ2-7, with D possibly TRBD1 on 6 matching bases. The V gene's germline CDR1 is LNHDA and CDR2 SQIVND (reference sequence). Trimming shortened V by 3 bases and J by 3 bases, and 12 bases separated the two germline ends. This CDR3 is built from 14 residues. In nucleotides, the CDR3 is TGTGCCAGTAGTATTGACCTACAGGGCTACGAGCAGTACTTC. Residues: CASSIDLQGYEQYF.

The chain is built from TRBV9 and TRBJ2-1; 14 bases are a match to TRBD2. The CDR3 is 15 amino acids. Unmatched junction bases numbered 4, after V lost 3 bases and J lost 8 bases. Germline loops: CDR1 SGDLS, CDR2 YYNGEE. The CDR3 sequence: CASSGGLAGGDEQFF. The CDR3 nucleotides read TGTGCCAGCAGCGGCGGACTAGCGGGAGGAGATGAGCAGTTCTTC. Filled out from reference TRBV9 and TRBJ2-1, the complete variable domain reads DSGVTQTPKHLITATGQRVTLRCSPRSGDLSVYWYQQSLDQGLQFLIQYYNGEERAKGNILERFSAQQFPDLHSELNLSSLELGDSALYFCASSGGLAGGDEQFFGPGTRLTVL.

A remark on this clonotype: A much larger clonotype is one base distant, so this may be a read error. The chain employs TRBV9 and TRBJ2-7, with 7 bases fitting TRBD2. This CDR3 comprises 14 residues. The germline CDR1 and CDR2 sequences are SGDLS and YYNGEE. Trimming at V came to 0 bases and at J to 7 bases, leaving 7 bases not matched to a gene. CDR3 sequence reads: CASSVGRGRDEQYF. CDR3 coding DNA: TGTGCCAGCAGCGTAGGGCGGGGGAGGGATGAGCAGTACTTC.

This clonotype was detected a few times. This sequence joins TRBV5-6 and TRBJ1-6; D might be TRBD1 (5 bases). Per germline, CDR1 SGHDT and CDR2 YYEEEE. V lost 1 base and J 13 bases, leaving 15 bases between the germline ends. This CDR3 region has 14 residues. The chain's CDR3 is CASSLWTGSGPLHF. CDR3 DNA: TGTGCCAGCAGCTTGTGGACCGGGTCAGGGCCCCTCCACTTT.

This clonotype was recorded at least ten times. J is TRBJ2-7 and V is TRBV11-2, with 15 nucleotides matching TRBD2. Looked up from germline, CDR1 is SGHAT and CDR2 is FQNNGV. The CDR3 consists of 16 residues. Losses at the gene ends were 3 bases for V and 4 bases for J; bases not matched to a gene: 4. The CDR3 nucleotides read TGTGCCAGCAGCTTTGGGACTAGCGGGAGGTTTTACGAGCAGTACTTC. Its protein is CASSFGTSGRFYEQYF.

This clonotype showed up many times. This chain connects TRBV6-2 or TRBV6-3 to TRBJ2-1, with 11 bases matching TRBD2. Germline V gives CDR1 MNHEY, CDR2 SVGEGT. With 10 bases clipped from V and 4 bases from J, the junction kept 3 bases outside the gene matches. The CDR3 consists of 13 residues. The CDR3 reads CATGTSGYNEQFF. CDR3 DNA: TGTGCCACTGGGACTAGCGGATACAATGAGCAGTTCTTC.

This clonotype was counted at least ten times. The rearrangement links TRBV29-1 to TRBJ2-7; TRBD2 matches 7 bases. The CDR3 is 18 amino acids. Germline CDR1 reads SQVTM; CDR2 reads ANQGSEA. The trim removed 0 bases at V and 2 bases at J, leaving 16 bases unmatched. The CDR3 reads CSVEDPGVAGGQAYEQYF. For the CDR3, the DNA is TGCAGCGTTGAAGATCCGGGGGTAGCGGGCGGACAAGCCTACGAGCAGTACTTC.

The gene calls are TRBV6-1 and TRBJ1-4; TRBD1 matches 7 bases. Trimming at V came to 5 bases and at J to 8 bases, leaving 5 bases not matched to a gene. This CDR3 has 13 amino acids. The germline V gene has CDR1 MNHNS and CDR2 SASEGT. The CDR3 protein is CASSRQGYEKLFF. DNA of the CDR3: TGTGCCAGCAGTAGACAGGGATACGAAAAACTGTTTTTT.

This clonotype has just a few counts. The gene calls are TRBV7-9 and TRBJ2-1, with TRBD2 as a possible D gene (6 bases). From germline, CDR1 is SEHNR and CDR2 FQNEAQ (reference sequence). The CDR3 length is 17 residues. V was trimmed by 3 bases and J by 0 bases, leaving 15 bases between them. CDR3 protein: CASSFLPTSRSYNEQFF. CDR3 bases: TGTGCCAGCAGCTTTCTCCCGACTAGTCGCTCCTACAATGAGCAGTTCTTC.

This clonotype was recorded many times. CDR3 region: CASSPGQGVIGSNQPQHF. For the CDR3, the DNA is TGTGCCAGCAGTCCGGGACAGGGGGTAATAGGGAGCAATCAGCCCCAGCATTTT. The chain joins TRBV27 to TRBJ1-5; 11 bases fit TRBD1. The CDR3 extends over 18 amino acids. V trimming: 5 bases; J trimming: 1 base; junction bases outside the gene matches: 10. Germline values: CDR1 MNHEY, CDR2 SMNVEV (reference sequence).

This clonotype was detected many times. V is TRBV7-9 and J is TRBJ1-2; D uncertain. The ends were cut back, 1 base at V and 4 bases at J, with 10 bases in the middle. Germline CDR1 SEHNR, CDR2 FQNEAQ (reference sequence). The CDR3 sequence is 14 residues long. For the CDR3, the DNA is TGTGCCAGCAGCTTAGAAACCGGAGGCTATGGCTACACCTTC. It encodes CASSLETGGYGYTF.

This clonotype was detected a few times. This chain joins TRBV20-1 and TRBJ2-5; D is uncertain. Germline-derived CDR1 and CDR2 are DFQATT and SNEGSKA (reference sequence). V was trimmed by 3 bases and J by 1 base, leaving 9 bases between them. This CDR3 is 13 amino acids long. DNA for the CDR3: TGCAGTGCTAGTTCGGCAGCCCAAGAGACCCAGTACTTC. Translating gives CSASSAAQETQYF.

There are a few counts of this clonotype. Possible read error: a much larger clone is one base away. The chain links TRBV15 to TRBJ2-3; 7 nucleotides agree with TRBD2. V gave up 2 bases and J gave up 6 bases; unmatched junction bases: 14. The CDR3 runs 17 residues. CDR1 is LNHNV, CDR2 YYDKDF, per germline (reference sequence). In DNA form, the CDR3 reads TGTGCCACCAGCAGAAATTGGCTAGCGGCCTCGCGGGATACGCAGTATTTT. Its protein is CATSRNWLAASRDTQYF.

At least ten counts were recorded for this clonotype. CDR3: CASSISGLAGVYEQYF. The CDR3 nucleotides read TGTGCCAGTAGTATCTCTGGGCTAGCGGGAGTGTACGAGCAGTACTTC. This rearrangement joins TRBV19 to TRBJ2-7, with TRBD2 identical over 10 bases. J lost 4 bases, V lost 3 bases, and 9 bases had no gene match. Germline loops: CDR1 LNHDA, CDR2 SQIVND (reference sequence). The CDR3 totals 16 residues.

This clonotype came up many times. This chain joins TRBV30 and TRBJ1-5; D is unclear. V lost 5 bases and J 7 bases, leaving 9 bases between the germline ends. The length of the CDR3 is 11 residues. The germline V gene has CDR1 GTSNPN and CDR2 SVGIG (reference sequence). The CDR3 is CAWGSPQPQHF. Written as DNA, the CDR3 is TGTGCCTGGGGATCCCCCCAGCCCCAGCATTTT.

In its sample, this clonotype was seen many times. The CDR3 nucleotides read TGTGCCAGCAGTTCCCCCGGTAGCGGGAGAAGTGATGAGCAGTTCTTC. It yields the protein CASSSPGSGRSDEQFF. The J gene is TRBJ2-1, the V gene TRBV28, with 9 bases identical to TRBD2. The CDR3 runs to 16 residues. The V and J ends lost 4 bases and 8 bases, in that order; junction bases with no gene match: 12. Germline V lookup: CDR1 MDHEN, CDR2 SYDVKM. Together with reference TRBV28 and TRBJ2-1, the CDR3 gives the full variable domain: DVKVTQSSRYLVKRTGEKVFLECVQDMDHENMFWYRQDPGLGLRLIYFSYDVKMKEKGDIPEGYSVSREKKERFSLILESASTNQTSMYLCASSSPGSGRSDEQFFGPGTRLTVL.

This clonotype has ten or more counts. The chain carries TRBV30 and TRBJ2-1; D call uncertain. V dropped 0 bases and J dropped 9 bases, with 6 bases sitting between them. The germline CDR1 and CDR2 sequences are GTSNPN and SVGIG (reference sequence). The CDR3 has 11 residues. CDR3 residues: CAWSVRTEQFF. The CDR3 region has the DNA TGTGCCTGGAGTGTCCGCACTGAGCAGTTCTTC. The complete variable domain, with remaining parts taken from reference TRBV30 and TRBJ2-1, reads SQTIHQWPATLVQPVGSPLSLECTVEGTSNPNLYWYRQAAGRGLQLLFYSVGIGQISSEVPQNLSASRPQDRQFILSSKKLLLSDSGFYLCAWSVRTEQFFGPGTRLTVL.

CDR3 region: CASSLVVSGSARAYEQYF. Here the CDR3 DNA reads TGTGCCAGCAGCTTAGTGGTTAGCGGGAGCGCGCGGGCCTACGAGCAGTACTTC. The chain links TRBV7-2 to TRBJ2-7, with 9 bases lining up with TRBD2. The trim removed 1 base at V and 2 bases at J, leaving 12 bases unmatched. Germline values: CDR1 SGHTA, CDR2 FQGNSA. The CDR3 spans 18 residues.

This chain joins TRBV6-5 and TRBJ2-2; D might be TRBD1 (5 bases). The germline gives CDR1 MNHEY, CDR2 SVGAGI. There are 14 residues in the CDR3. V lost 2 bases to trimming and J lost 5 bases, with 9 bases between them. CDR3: CASSYRGSTGELFF. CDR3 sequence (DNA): TGTGCCAGCAGTTACAGGGGATCAACCGGGGAGCTGTTTTTT.

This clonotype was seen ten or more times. For the CDR3, the DNA is TGCAGTGCTAGGCTAGAAAACTCCTACGAGCAGTACTTC. Encoded protein: CSARLENSYEQYF. V usage is TRBV20-1 and J usage is TRBJ2-7; D unclear. With 3 bases removed from V and 0 bases from J, the gap between germline ends came to 9 bases. Per the germline V gene, CDR1 is DFQATT and CDR2 is SNEGSKA (reference sequence). This CDR3 is built from 13 residues.